This T cell receptor beta chain was recorded in a study of CD8 T cells in ankylosing spondylitis. Study-level findings and limits: In reactive arthritis synovial fluid and blood, some motif variants had been reported before. Disease-linked clones were found to be CD8+ and relatively rare in peripheral blood. Characteristic of ankylosing spondylitis blood, it appeared, was a TCR beta motif comprising roughly 8 highly homologous variants.

This clonotype was seen ten or more times. What it recognizes is unknown. Germline lookup yields CDR1 SGHRS and CDR2 YFSETQ. The CDR3 length is 14 residues. Trimming removed 4 bases from V and 3 bases from J; junction bases left unmatched: 6. The TCR beta libraries were generated through quantitative 5'-RACE incorporating molecular barcodes. TCRdb redid the calling of the 5' RACE reads with MiXCR, one entry per CDR3 protein. Of a few hundred thousand distinct CDR3 sequences in the sample, over 9.5% were seen once. The receptor comes from a male donor with ankylosing spondylitis or in good health (not recorded which). Sequenced: blood, either unsorted or a sorted T cell fraction (not recorded which). The rearrangement joins TRBV5-1 to TRBJ1-2; TRBD1 matches at 7 bases. The CDR3 DNA follows: TGCGCCAGCAGCGCGATGGGGACAGACTATGGCTACACCTTC. Protein product: CASSAMGTDYGYTF.